This TCR beta chain is drawn from a study of technical replicates of blood from several donors. Repertoires were generated with immunoSEQ multiplex PCR, while TCRdb's copy carries only in-frame clones and drops some. The table records about 99,000 clones, 95% of them present only once. V was cut by 3 bases and J by 1 base, with 6 bases left in between. The CDR3 totals 13 residues. Germline CDR1 is MRHNA and CDR2 is SNTAGT. J is TRBJ1-1 and V is TRBV6-4, with no clear D. The source of this sequence is a human donor in good health. The sequencing sample was made of T cells isolated from PBMCs. The CDR3 sequence: CASSESRNTEAFF. The CDR3 DNA follows: TGTGCCAGCAGTGAGTCGAGGAACACTGAAGCTTTCTTT.